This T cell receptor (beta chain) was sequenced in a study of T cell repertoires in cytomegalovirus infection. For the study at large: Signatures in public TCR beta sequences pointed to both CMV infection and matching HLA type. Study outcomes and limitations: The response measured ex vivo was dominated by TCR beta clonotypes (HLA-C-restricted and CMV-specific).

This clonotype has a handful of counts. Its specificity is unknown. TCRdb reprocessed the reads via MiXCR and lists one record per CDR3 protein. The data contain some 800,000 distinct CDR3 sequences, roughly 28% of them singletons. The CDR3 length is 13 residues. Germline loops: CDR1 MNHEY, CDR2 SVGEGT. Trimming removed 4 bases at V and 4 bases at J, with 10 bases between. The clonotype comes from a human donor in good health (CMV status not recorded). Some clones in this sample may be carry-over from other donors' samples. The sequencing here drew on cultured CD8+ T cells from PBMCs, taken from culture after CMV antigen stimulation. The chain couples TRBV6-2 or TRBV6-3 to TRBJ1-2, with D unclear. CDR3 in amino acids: CASSSDWIYGYTF. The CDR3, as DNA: TGTGCCAGCAGTTCCGATTGGATCTATGGCTACACCTTC.